This T cell receptor beta chain emerged from a study of OX40 agonist ivuxolimab in advanced cancers. Study background: Three patients got partial responses; one had hepatocellular carcinoma and two had cutaneous melanoma.

The method was immunoSEQ multiplex PCR; TCRdb's version includes in-frame clones alone and lacks a portion of them. In the table there are 66,000 or so clones, approximately 81% of which are singletons. CDR3 length: 15 residues. V lost 2 bases and J lost 2; bases outside the gene matches: 1. Germline V gene sequence: CDR1 SGHTA, CDR2 FQGNSA. Sequences were derived from CD4+ or CD8+ T cells sorted from blood, sampled in a trial of the OX40 agonist ivuxolimab. The source of this sequence is an adult with an advanced solid tumor such as melanoma, head and neck, liver or kidney cancer. The V gene is TRBV7-2, the J gene TRBJ2-4, with 9 bases that match TRBD2. CDR3: CASSLSSGTKNIQYF. CDR3 in DNA: TGTGCCAGCAGCTTATCTAGCGGGACCAAAAACATTCAGTACTTC.